The rows below give T cell receptor beta chains drawn from one sample of a study of tumor and adjacent non-tumor tissue in lung cancer. TCRdb processed the multiplex PCR reads anew with MiXCR; each CDR3 protein has one entry. The table lists fewer than 150,000 distinct CDR3 sequences, roughly 66% of them singletons. The sample was lung tumor tissue. The receptors were gathered from a man between 60 and 70 years old with small cell lung cancer. The CDR3 runs from the conserved cysteine through the conserved F or W. The D gene is left open where the match is weak. Expanded clones get a size class; other rows say once, few or many, or leave the size out.

size,D,V,J,DNA,CDR3
-,-,TRBV11-1,TRBJ2-1,TGTGCCAGCAGCTTCGTGAGGGTCAGGGATAGGGGTGAGCGGTTCTTC,CASSFVRVRDRGERFF
few,TRBD1,TRBV6-5,TRBJ1-4,TGTGCCAGCAGTTACTCAACCGGGACAGGGAATGAAAAACTGTTTTTT,CASSYSTGTGNEKLFF
-,TRBD1,TRBV11-2,TRBJ2-3,TGTGCCAGCAGGCCGGGACAGGGGCATGCAGATAGACAGAATTTT,CASRPGQGHADRQNF
medium-sized,TRBD1,TRBV6-5,TRBJ1-2,TGTGCCAGCAGTTACGGACAGGGAAAATATGGCTACACCTTC,CASSYGQGKYGYTF
many,-,TRBV6-6,TRBJ2-1,TGTGCCAGCAGTTACATGCACCCGGGGAATGAGCAGTTCTTC,CASSYMHPGNEQFF
-,-,TRBV20-1,TRBJ2-7,TGCAGTACTCTGAGGACAGAGGGGACCTATGAGCAGTACTTC,CSTLRTEGTYEQYF
many,TRBD1,TRBV20-1,TRBJ2-1,TGCAGTGCCAGGAGCGGGACAGGGACCAATGAGCAGTTCTTC,CSARSGTGTNEQFF
-,-,TRBV5-4,TRBJ2-3,TGTGCCAGCAGCTCTACACCAACAGATACGCAGTATTTT,CASSSTPTDTQYF
-,TRBD2,TRBV6-1,TRBJ2-7,TGTACCCCCTTAGCGGGAGGGGCCTACGAGCAGTACTTC,CTPLAGGAYEQYF
-,-,TRBV12-3/TRBV12-4,TRBJ1-4,TGTGCCAGCAGCCCGACAGTGCGGAATGAAAGACTGTTTTTT,CASSPTVRNERLFF
once,-,TRBV5-5,TRBJ2-2,TGTGCCAGCAGGGCATGGGGGACAGGGGAGCTGTTTTTT,CASRAWGTGELFF
-,TRBD1,TRBV4-1,TRBJ2-2,TGCGCCAGCAGCCGCACTTGGGACAGAAACACCGGGGAGCTGTTTTTT,CASSRTWDRNTGELFF
-,TRBD1,TRBV6-5,TRBJ2-7,TGTGCCAGCAGTCCCGGGACAGGGAGGAACGAGCAGTACTTC,CASSPGTGRNEQYF
medium-sized,TRBD1,TRBV11-3,TRBJ2-7,TGTGCCAGCAGCACAAACAGGGGGCCGTCCTACGAGCAGTACTTC,CASSTNRGPSYEQYF
-,TRBD2,TRBV11-3,TRBJ2-1,TGTGCCAGCAGCCTGGGACTAGCGGGGCTAGGCTCCTACGATGAGCAGTTCTTC,CASSLGLAGLGSYDEQFF
-,-,TRBV29-1,TRBJ2-5,TGCGGCGCTCTGACAGTCCAAGAGACCCAGTACTTC,CGALTVQETQYF
-,-,TRBV11-1,TRBJ2-7,TGTACCAGCAGCTTAGCCCCGGTCTACGGGCAGTACTTC,CTSSLAPVYGQYF
-,TRBD2,TRBV29-1,TRBJ2-3,TGCAACGCTTCTAGCGGGCCCACAGATACGCAGTATTTT,CNASSGPTDTQYF
few,-,TRBV5-4,TRBJ1-2,TGTGCCAGCAGCTTTGCCCGGTGGGGCTATGGCTACACCTTC,CASSFARWGYGYTF
-,-,TRBV11-3,TRBJ2-1,TGTGCCACCAACACAAAGAATGAGGATGAACAGTTCTTC,CATNTKNEDEQFF
-,-,TRBV11-3,TRBJ2-7,TGTGCCAGCAGCAATTCCTACGTGCAGTACTTC,CASSNSYVQYF
-,-,TRBV6-6,TRBJ1-1,TGTGCTAGCAGGACAGAGTCATACATTGAAGCTTTCTTT,CASRTESYIEAFF